This TCR beta chain was captured by sequencing in a study of memory CD4+ T cells and cytomegalovirus serostatus. Study-level background: Healthy Belgian adult donors included under ten CMV-positive and about two dozen CMV-negative people.

From germline, CDR1 is SGHNT and CDR2 YENEEA. This CDR3 region has 13 residues. Trimming cost V 2 bases and J 5 bases, with 6 bases left between them. Sequenced by immunoSEQ multiplex PCR; TCRdb stores in-frame clones only, minus some. The table has tens of thousands of clones, roughly 80% seen once. The sort gate was single viable CD3+CD4+CD8-CD45RO+ cells for memory CD4+ T cells. Positive selection with CD4 microbeads enriched total CD4+ T cells. General study results and limits: About 40% of the roughly 160 known CMV-associated TCRbeta sequences appeared in CD4+ memory.

Comments on this clone: The target antigen is unknown.

The sequence was collected from an adult in good health and CMV-seropositive. What was sequenced was memory CD4+ T cells from blood. The V and J genes are TRBV11-3 and TRBJ2-2; D uncertain. Written as DNA, the CDR3 is TGTGCCAGCAGCTTAACTATAACCGGGGAGCTGTTTTTT. It specifies CASSLTITGELFF.